This entry lists 18 T cell receptor beta chains sequenced from one sample in a study of cytomegalovirus exposure and HLA in healthy donors. Produced via immunoSEQ multiplex PCR; TCRdb's table is partial and in-frame only. The repertoire has 120,000 to 150,000 clones, just over 90% of them found once; the top ten carry 0.69%. The sample consisted of PBMCs. The receptors originated from a man between 18 and 29 years old in good health and CMV-seronegative.

The chain uses TRBV7-2 and TRBJ2-1, with 7 positions matching TRBD2. The CDR3 length is 17 residues. Germline V gene data show CDR1 as SGHTA and CDR2 as FQGNSA. V lost 5 bases, J lost 7 bases, and 17 bases stayed unmatched. CDR3 DNA sequence: TGTGCCAGCAGCACGCTGGCAGGACTAGGGGCCCGGAATGAGCAGTTCTTC. As protein: CASSTLAGLGARNEQFF.

Concerning this clone: Different DNA sequences within this sample yield the same CDR3. The V gene is TRBV6-5, the J gene TRBJ2-1; TRBD1 is a possible D gene (6 bases). Trimming removed 0 bases from V and 5 bases from J, with 14 bases in between. Germline-derived CDR1 and CDR2 are MNHEY and SVGAGI. This CDR3 region has 16 residues. The CDR3 region has the DNA TGTGCCAGCAGTTACTCGAGGCAGGGGCCCGACAATGAGCAGTTCTTC. Translated, it gives CASSYSRQGPDNEQFF.

The rearrangement links TRBV5-6 to TRBJ2-2; D is possibly TRBD2 (6 bases). CDR1 is SGHDT, CDR2 YYEEEE, per germline. Trimming took off 6 bases at V and 4 bases at J, with 16 bases between the two ends. The CDR3 is 15 amino acids. CDR3 sequence (DNA): TGTGCCAGCATCTGGGGAGGAGCTTCCACCGGGGAGCTGTTTTTT. This gives the protein CASIWGGASTGELFF.

The rearrangement joins TRBV10-2 to TRBJ1-3; 8 nucleotides align to TRBD1. Per germline, CDR1 WSHSY and CDR2 SAAADI. The CDR3 totals 18 residues. Trimming took 4 bases from V and 0 from J; bases not matched to a gene: 11. This CDR3 is CASSGPPGQGVSGNTIYF. The CDR3 nucleotides read TGCGCCAGCAGTGGCCCCCCTGGACAGGGCGTCTCTGGAAACACCATATATTTT.

The chain is built from TRBV7-2 and TRBJ2-3; a weak D match, TRBD2 (6 bases). Trimming removed 2 bases from V and 4 bases from J, with 16 bases in between. Germline V gene data show CDR1 as SGHTA and CDR2 as FQGNSA. The CDR3 extends over 16 amino acids. The CDR3 region is CASSLWGTGSSDTQYF. In DNA form, the CDR3 reads TGTGCCAGCAGCTTATGGGGCACCGGGAGTTCAGATACGCAGTATTTT.

The chain has TRBV15 and TRBJ2-3; D not resolved. The CDR3 consists of 16 residues. V was clipped by 0 bases and J by 4 bases, with 14 bases between them. Germline loops: CDR1 LNHNV, CDR2 YYDKDF (reference sequence). CDR3 nucleotides: TGTGCCACCAGCAGAGATCCCCAGCGAGGCCCAGATACGCAGTATTTT. Translating gives CATSRDPQRGPDTQYF. The variable domain in full, with the rest retrieved from reference TRBV15 and TRBJ2-3, is DAMVIQNPRYQVTQFGKPVTLSCSQTLNHNVMYWYQQKSSQAPKLLFHYYDKDFNNEADTPDNFQSRRPNTSFCFLDIRSPGLGDTAMYLCATSRDPQRGPDTQYFGPGTRLTVL.

This clone was seen only once. The J gene is TRBJ2-1, the V gene TRBV13; the D gene is possibly TRBD2 (5 bases). Trimming removed 1 base at V and 7 bases at J, with 8 bases between. The CDR3 extends over 13 amino acids. Per the germline V gene, CDR1 is PRHDT and CDR2 is FYEKMQ (reference sequence). The CDR3 nucleotides read TGTGCCAGCAGCTTAGTAGGCGGGAATGAGCAGTTCTTC. Translating gives CASSLVGGNEQFF.

This chain connects TRBV11-2 to TRBJ2-1; 8 nucleotides agree with TRBD2. This CDR3 contains 15 residues. V lost 3 bases and J lost 8; bases outside the gene matches: 9. The germline gives CDR1 SGHAT, CDR2 FQNNGV. The CDR3 spells CASSFTSGRGDEQFF. CDR3 bases: TGTGCCAGCAGCTTCACAAGCGGGAGAGGGGATGAGCAGTTCTTC. The whole variable domain, remainder taken from reference TRBV11-2 and TRBJ2-1, is EAGVAQSPRYKIIEKRQSVAFWCNPISGHATLYWYQQILGQGPKLLIQFQNNGVVDDSQLPKDRFSAERLKGVDSTLKIQPAKLEDSAVYLCASSFTSGRGDEQFFGPGTRLTVL.

The CDR3 DNA reads TGCAGCGTTGAAGTCCGGTCCTCTCCCTACGAGCAGTACTTC. Protein: CSVEVRSSPYEQYF. The V gene is TRBV29-1, the J gene TRBJ2-7; D is uncertain. This CDR3 spans 14 amino acids. The V end was cut by 1 base, the J end by 2 bases, with 12 bases between. Germline V lookup: CDR1 SQVTM, CDR2 ANQGSEA.

The chain uses TRBV2 and TRBJ2-7, with D tentatively TRBD1 (5 bases). The CDR3 length is 14 residues. Germline CDR1 reads SNHLY; CDR2 reads FYNNEI. Deletions cut 1 base from V and 2 bases from J, with 9 bases between. CDR3 sequence reads: CASSEEIGAYEQYV. CDR3 coding DNA: TGTGCCAGCAGTGAAGAGATAGGGGCCTACGAGCAGTACGTC.

The chain carries TRBV7-9 and TRBJ1-1; TRBD1 aligns across 8 bases. CDR1 and CDR2 (germline): SEHNR, FQNEAQ (reference sequence). The CDR3 totals 17 residues. The V segment lost 1 base and the J segment 5 bases; nucleotides outside the gene matches: 12. The DNA for the CDR3 is TGTGCCAGCAGCTTAGTGGGGCAGGGGGCAGGATGGACTGAAGCTTTCTTT. Amino acids: CASSLVGQGAGWTEAFF.

This chain connects TRBV5-1 to TRBJ2-3, with TRBD1 matching over 7 bases. V trimming: 5 bases; J trimming: 6 bases; junction bases outside the gene matches: 6. The germline gives CDR1 SGHRS, CDR2 YFSETQ. The CDR3 contains 13 residues. The CDR3: CASRWDSLDTQYF. CDR3 DNA: TGCGCCAGCAGATGGGACAGTTTGGATACGCAGTATTTT.

The chain couples TRBV6-6 to TRBJ2-7; 11 bases are a match to TRBD1. The V and J ends lost 6 bases and 2 bases, in that order; junction bases with no gene match: 3. Germline V gene lookup returns CDR1 MNHNY and CDR2 SVGAGI (reference sequence). This CDR3 has 14 residues. The CDR3, as DNA: TGTGCCAGCAGGCGGGACAGGGGGGCCTACGAGCAGTACTTC. Its translation: CASRRDRGAYEQYF.

The chain employs TRBV29-1 and TRBJ1-2, with 11 bases identical to TRBD1. V was clipped by 7 bases and J by 8 bases; unmatched bases: 6. Germline CDR1 reads SQVTM; CDR2 reads ANQGSEA. This CDR3 has 12 amino acids. CDR3 amino acids: CSAPRDRGGYTF. The CDR3 nucleotides read TGCAGCGCCCCCCGGGACAGGGGGGGCTACACCTTC.

This chain joins TRBV4-3 and TRBJ2-5, with TRBD1 identical over 9 bases. The CDR3 contains 17 residues. The germline gives CDR1 LGHNA, CDR2 YSLEER. The trim removed 1 base at V and 4 bases at J, leaving 10 bases unmatched. CDR3 sequence reads: CASSQGPTGGRGETQYF. The CDR3 bases are TGCGCCAGCAGCCAAGGCCCGACAGGGGGGCGGGGAGAGACCCAGTACTTC.

The CDR3 DNA reads TGCGCCAGCAGCGACAGGGTCGGGGATGAGCAGTTCTTC. This translates into CASSDRVGDEQFF. This chain connects TRBV4-1 to TRBJ2-1, with TRBD1 matching over 7 bases. Germline V CDR1 and CDR2: MGHRA, YSYEKL. V lost 5 bases and J lost 8; bases outside the gene matches: 6. There are 13 residues in the CDR3.

This clone was counted a single time. The rearrangement joins TRBV5-4 to TRBJ2-1; TRBD1 matches 9 bases. The CDR3 has 15 amino acids. The germline gives CDR1 SGHNT, CDR2 YYREEE (reference sequence). The ends lost 4 bases at V and 7 bases at J; junction bases unmatched: 9. The DNA for the CDR3 is TGTGCCAGCAGCCGGGACAGGGCAAGCTCGAATGAGCAGTTCTTC. It specifies CASSRDRASSNEQFF.

This chain uses TRBV19 with TRBJ1-2; D might be TRBD1 (5 bases). Germline CDR1 LNHDA, CDR2 SQIVND (reference sequence). The CDR3 sequence is 17 residues long. V lost 3 bases, J lost 2 bases, and 19 bases lay in between. CDR3 DNA sequence: TGTGCCAGTAGTATTACCCCGCCCGGGGGACGGAACTATGGCTACACCTTC. Its translation: CASSITPPGGRNYGYTF.